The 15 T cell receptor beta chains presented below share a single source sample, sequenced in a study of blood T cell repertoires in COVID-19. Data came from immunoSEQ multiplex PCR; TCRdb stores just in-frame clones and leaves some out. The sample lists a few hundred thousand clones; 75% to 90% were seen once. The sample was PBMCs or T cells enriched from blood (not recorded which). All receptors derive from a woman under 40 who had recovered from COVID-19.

The CDR3 sequence: CASTPWEGTEAFF. CDR3 nucleotide sequence: TGTGCCAGCACCCCTTGGGAGGGTACTGAAGCTTTCTTT. The chain employs TRBV9 and TRBJ1-1, with D unclear. Germline V lookup: CDR1 SGDLS, CDR2 YYNGEE. Trimming took 6 bases from V and 5 from J, leaving 14 bases between them. The CDR3 runs to 13 residues.

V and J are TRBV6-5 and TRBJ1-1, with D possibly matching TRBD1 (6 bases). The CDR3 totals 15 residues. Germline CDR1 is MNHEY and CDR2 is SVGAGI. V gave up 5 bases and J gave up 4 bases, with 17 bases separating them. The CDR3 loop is CASSRSSSQGTEAFF. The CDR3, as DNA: TGTGCCAGCAGTCGTTCCTCCTCACAGGGCACTGAAGCTTTCTTT.

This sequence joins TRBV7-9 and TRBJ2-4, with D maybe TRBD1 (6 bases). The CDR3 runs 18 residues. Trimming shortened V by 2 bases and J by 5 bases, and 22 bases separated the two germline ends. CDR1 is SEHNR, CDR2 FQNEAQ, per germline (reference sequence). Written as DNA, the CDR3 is TGTGCCAGCAGCTTAAGAGGTCTGGTTGGGGCAGGGGAAAACATTCAGTACTTC. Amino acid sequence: CASSLRGLVGAGENIQYF.

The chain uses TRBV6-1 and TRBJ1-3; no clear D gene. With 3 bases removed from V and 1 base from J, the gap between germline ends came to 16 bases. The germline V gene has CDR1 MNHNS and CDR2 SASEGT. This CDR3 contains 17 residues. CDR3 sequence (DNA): TGTGCCAGCAGTGAGCCCCAGCGGGTGGGGTCTGGAAACACCATATATTTT. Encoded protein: CASSEPQRVGSGNTIYF.

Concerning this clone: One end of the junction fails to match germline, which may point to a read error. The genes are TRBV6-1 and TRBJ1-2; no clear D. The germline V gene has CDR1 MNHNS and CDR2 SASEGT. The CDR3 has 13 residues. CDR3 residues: CASSELGGGRPHF. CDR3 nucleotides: TGTGCCAGCAGTGAATTAGGTGGTGGGAGGCCTCACTTC.

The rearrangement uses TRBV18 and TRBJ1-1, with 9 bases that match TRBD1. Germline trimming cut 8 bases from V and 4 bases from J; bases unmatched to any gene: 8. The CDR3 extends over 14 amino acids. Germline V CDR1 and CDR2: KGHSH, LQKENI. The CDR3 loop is CASRDGTGTTEAFF. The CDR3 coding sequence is TGTGCCAGCCGCGACGGGACAGGGACCACTGAAGCTTTCTTT.

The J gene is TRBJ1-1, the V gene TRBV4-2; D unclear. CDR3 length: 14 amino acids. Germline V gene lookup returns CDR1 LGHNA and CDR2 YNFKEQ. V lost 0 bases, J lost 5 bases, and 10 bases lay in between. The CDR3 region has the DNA TGTGCCAGCAGCCAAGATCGCGGGGAGACTGAAGCTTTCTTT. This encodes CASSQDRGETEAFF.

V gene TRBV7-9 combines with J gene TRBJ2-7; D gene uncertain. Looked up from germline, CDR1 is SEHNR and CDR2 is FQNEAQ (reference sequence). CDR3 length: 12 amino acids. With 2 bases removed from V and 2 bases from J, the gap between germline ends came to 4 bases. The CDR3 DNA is TGTGCCAGCAGCTTACAGACCTACGAGCAGTACTTC. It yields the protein CASSLQTYEQYF.

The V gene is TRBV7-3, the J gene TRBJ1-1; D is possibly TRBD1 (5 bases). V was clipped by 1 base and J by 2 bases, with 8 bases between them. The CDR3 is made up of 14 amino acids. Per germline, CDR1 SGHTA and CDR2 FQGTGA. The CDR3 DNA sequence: TGTGCCAGCAGCTTAAATACAGGCAACACTGAAGCTTTCTTT. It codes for CASSLNTGNTEAFF.

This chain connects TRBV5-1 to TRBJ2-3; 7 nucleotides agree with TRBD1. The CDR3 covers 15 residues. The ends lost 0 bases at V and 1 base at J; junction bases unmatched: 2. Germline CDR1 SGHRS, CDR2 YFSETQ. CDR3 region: CASSLEGTGTDTQYF. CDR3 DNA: TGCGCCAGCAGCTTGGAGGGGACAGGCACAGATACGCAGTATTTT.

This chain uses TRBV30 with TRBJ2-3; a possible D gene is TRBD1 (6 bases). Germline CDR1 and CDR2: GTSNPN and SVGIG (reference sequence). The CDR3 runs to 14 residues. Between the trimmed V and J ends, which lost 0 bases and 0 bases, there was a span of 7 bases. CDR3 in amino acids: CAWSVGGSTDTQYF. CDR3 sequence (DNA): TGTGCCTGGAGTGTAGGGGGTAGCACAGATACGCAGTATTTT.

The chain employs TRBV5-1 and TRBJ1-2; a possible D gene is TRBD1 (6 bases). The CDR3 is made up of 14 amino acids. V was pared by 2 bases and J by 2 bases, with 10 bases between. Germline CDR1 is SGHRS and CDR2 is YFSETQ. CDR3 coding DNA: TGCGCCAGCAGCTTTGACAGGTACAACTATGGCTACACCTTC. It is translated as CASSFDRYNYGYTF.

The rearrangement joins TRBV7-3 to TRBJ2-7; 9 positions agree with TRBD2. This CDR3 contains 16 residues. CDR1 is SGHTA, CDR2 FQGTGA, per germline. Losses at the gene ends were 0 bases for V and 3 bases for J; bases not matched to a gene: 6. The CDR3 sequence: CASSLTVAGDFYEQYF. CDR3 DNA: TGTGCCAGCAGCTTAACGGTAGCGGGAGATTTCTACGAGCAGTACTTC.

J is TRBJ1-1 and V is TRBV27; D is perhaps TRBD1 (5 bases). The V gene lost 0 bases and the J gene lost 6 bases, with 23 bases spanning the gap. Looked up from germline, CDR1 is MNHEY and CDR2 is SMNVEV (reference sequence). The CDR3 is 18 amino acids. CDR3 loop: CASSLSLPAGAPGAEAFF. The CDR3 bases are TGTGCCAGCAGTTTATCCCTCCCCGCCGGAGCTCCGGGGGCTGAAGCTTTCTTT.

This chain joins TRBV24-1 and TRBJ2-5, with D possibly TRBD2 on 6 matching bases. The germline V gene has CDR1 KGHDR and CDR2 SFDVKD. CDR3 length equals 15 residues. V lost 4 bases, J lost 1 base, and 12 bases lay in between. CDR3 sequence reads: CATSDAGPLQETQYF. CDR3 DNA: TGTGCCACCAGTGACGCGGGACCTCTCCAAGAGACCCAGTACTTC.